The 18 T cell receptor beta chains in this list originate from one sample, sequenced in a study of Graves' ophthalmopathy and Graves' hyperthyroidism. RNA transcripts were the source from which TCR beta CDR3 regions were amplified. Following a first-round RT-PCR that used HTBI primers, a second-round multiplex PCR was carried out. A single record per CDR3 protein comes from TCRdb applying MiXCR to the multiplex PCR reads. This table has about 740,000 distinct CDR3 sequences, roughly 40% appearing once. The sequenced sample was peripheral blood. These receptors were obtained from an adult man with Graves' ophthalmopathy.

This clonotype was observed many times. The CDR3 here is CASSNRDRGSYEQYF. As DNA, the CDR3 is TGTGCCAGCAGCAACCGGGACAGGGGATCGTACGAGCAGTACTTC. This chain uses TRBV7-9 with TRBJ2-7; 10 positions agree with TRBD1. Germline V gene sequence: CDR1 SEHNR, CDR2 FQNEAQ (reference sequence). J gave up 4 bases and V 5 bases, and 8 bases lay outside the gene matches. This CDR3 is built from 15 residues.

The chain employs TRBV2 and TRBJ1-4; no clear D gene. Trimming took off 4 bases at V and 6 bases at J, with 3 bases between the two ends. CDR3 length equals 11 residues. CDR1 is SNHLY, CDR2 FYNNEI, per germline. CDR3 amino acids: CASSGHEKLFF. The DNA of the CDR3 is TGTGCCAGCAGTGGGCATGAAAAACTGTTTTTT.

This clonotype showed up many times. V usage is TRBV29-1 and J usage is TRBJ1-1; D ambiguous. The length of the CDR3 is 13 residues. Germline loops: CDR1 SQVTM, CDR2 ANQGSEA. The ends were cut back, 1 base at V and 4 bases at J, with 10 bases in the middle. In DNA form, the CDR3 reads TGCAGCGTTGAAGGATCCATAGCCACTGAAGCTTTCTTT. Protein: CSVEGSIATEAFF.

The chain employs TRBV4-1 and TRBJ1-1, with 9 nucleotides matching TRBD1. With V trimmed by 3 bases and J by 1 base, 6 bases remained unmatched. Germline V gene data show CDR1 as MGHRA and CDR2 as YSYEKL. The CDR3 is made up of 16 amino acids. The CDR3 sequence: CASSHLGQGKNTEAFF. The CDR3 DNA sequence: TGCGCCAGCAGCCACCTGGGACAGGGTAAGAACACTGAAGCTTTCTTT.

This clonotype has a count of ten or more. The J gene is TRBJ2-6, the V gene TRBV7-2, with D hard to call. The CDR3 runs 14 residues. The germline CDR1 and CDR2 sequences are SGHTA and FQGNSA. Trimming cost V 0 bases and J 3 bases, with 3 bases left between them. CDR3 protein: CASSLARGANVLTF. Here the CDR3 DNA reads TGTGCCAGCAGCTTAGCCCGTGGGGCCAACGTCCTGACTTTC.

This clonotype was found many times. CDR3 protein: CASSIPGEQETQYF. DNA for the CDR3: TGTGCCAGCAGCATCCCGGGGGAACAAGAGACCCAGTACTTC. The genes are TRBV7-2 and TRBJ2-5, with D maybe TRBD2 (6 bases). Trimming cost V 5 bases and J 2 bases, with 12 bases left between them. The CDR3 has 14 residues. The germline V gene encodes CDR1 SGHTA and CDR2 FQGNSA.

This clonotype was detected a few times. The chain links TRBV9 to TRBJ1-6, with D possibly TRBD1 on 5 matching bases. Germline CDR1 is SGDLS and CDR2 is YYNGEE. V was cut by 5 bases and J by 7 bases, with 16 bases left in between. The CDR3 is 15 residues long. The CDR3 is CASSLAGTSNSPLHF. In DNA form, the CDR3 reads TGTGCCAGCAGTTTAGCGGGGACTTCAAATTCACCCCTCCACTTT.

This clonotype was seen repeatedly, ten times or more. The CDR3 coding sequence is TGTGCCAGCAGCCCCAAGGGACTCTCGAACACTGAAGCTTTCTTT. Protein sequence: CASSPKGLSNTEAFF. The V gene is TRBV7-2, the J gene TRBJ1-1, with D maybe TRBD1 (5 bases). Germline loops: CDR1 SGHTA, CDR2 FQGNSA. V was trimmed by 5 bases and J by 1 base, leaving 14 bases between them. This CDR3 is built from 15 residues.

A remark on this clonotype: One base away lies a much larger clone, so this may be a sequencing read error. The chain uses TRBV11-2 and TRBJ2-7; D is undetermined. In germline, CDR1 is SGHAT, CDR2 FQNNGV. Deletions cut 1 base from V and 1 base from J, with 14 bases between. The CDR3 runs to 16 residues. In DNA, the CDR3 is TGTGCCAGCAGCTTAGGTAGTACAGCCGAGTCCTACGAGCAGTACTTC. It encodes CASSLGSTAESYEQYF.

Regarding this clonotype: This sequence may be a read error, since a much larger clone differs from it by one base. V is TRBV19 and J is TRBJ2-6; D may be TRBD1 (5 bases). Germline CDR1 reads LNHDA; CDR2 reads SQIVND (reference sequence). The CDR3 has 17 amino acids. CDR3: CASSMTVFDSGANALTF. CDR3 DNA: TGTGCCAGTAGTATGACCGTCTTCGACTCTGGGGCCAACGCCCTGACTTTC.

There are many counts of this clonotype. This chain joins TRBV2 and TRBJ1-3, with a tentative D call TRBD1 (6 bases). This CDR3 spans 14 amino acids. The germline V gene has CDR1 SNHLY and CDR2 FYNNEI. V was trimmed by 1 base and J by 7 bases, leaving 11 bases between them. The CDR3 DNA is TGTGCCAGCAGTGAAGGGGGGCAGCTTAACACCATATATTTT. Translating gives CASSEGGQLNTIYF. The variable domain in full, completed from reference TRBV2 and TRBJ1-3, reads EPEVTQTPSHQVTQMGQEVILRCVPISNHLYFYWYRQILGQKVEFLVSFYNNEISEKSEIFDDQFSVERPDGSNFTLKIRSTKLEDSAMYFCASSEGGQLNTIYFGEGSWLTVV.

The chain joins TRBV20-1 to TRBJ2-7; TRBD1 matches 7 bases. V lost 1 base and J lost 0; bases outside the gene matches: 6. The CDR3 totals 15 residues. Germline V gene lookup returns CDR1 DFQATT and CDR2 SNEGSKA (reference sequence). The CDR3 region has the DNA TGCAGTGCTAGAGTCGCAACAGGGGCCTCCTACGAGCAGTACTTC. Encoded protein: CSARVATGASYEQYF.

The J gene is TRBJ1-2, the V gene TRBV19; the D gene is possibly TRBD1 (5 bases). V lost 6 bases, J lost 4 bases, and 18 bases lay in between. The CDR3 length is 15 residues. CDR1 and CDR2 from the germline V gene are LNHDA and SQIVND (reference sequence). The CDR3 region is CASRSPGRGGYGYTF. For the CDR3, the DNA is TGTGCCAGTAGAAGCCCAGGGAGGGGAGGCTATGGCTACACCTTC.

The gene calls are TRBV12-3 or TRBV12-4 and TRBJ1-5; D unresolved. This CDR3 is built from 16 residues. With 5 bases removed from V and 2 bases from J, the gap between germline ends came to 16 bases. DNA of the CDR3: TGTGCCAGCAGTCGATCTAGGGATAGGGGCAATCAGCCCCAGCATTTT. Translation gives CASSRSRDRGNQPQHF.

V usage is TRBV29-1 and J usage is TRBJ2-5, with 9 positions matching TRBD1. The CDR3 sequence is 13 residues long. The V segment lost 6 bases and the J segment 5 bases; nucleotides outside the gene matches: 7. Per germline, CDR1 SQVTM and CDR2 ANQGSEA. The CDR3 reads CSVAGTGRETQYF. The CDR3 DNA sequence: TGCAGCGTGGCCGGGACAGGGCGGGAGACCCAGTACTTC.

The CDR3 sequence is CASSQDQNYGYTF. CDR3 nucleotides: TGTGCCAGCAGCCAAGATCAGAACTATGGCTACACCTTC. V usage is TRBV7-9 and J usage is TRBJ1-2; D uncertain. V lost 5 bases and J lost 2, with 9 bases in between. Germline CDR1 SEHNR, CDR2 FQNEAQ (reference sequence). The CDR3 contains 13 residues.

This clonotype was recorded many times. The V call is TRBV4-2, the J call TRBJ1-5; D might be TRBD1 (6 bases). Germline CDR1 is LGHNA and CDR2 is YNFKEQ. Trimming took off 0 bases at V and 3 bases at J, with 9 bases between the two ends. The CDR3 runs 15 residues. For the CDR3, the DNA is TGTGCCAGCAGCCAAGATAACAGGGCCAATCAGCCCCAGCATTTT. Translated: CASSQDNRANQPQHF.

This chain joins TRBV10-3 and TRBJ1-1; TRBD1 is a possible D gene (6 bases). CDR3 size: 14 residues. V was pared by 10 bases and J by 3 bases, with 18 bases between. Germline CDR1 and CDR2: ENHRY and SYGVKD. CDR3 protein: CASHIQGKDTEAFF. The CDR3 coding sequence is TGTGCCAGCCATATACAGGGCAAGGACACTGAAGCTTTCTTT.